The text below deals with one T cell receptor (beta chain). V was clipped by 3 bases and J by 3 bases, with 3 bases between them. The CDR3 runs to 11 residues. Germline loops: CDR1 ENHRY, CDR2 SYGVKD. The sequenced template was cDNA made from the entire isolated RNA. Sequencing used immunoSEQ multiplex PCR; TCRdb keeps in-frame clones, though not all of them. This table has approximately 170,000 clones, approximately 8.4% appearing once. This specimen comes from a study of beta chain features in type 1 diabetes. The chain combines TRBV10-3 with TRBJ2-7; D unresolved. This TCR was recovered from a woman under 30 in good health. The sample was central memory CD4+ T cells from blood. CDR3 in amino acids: CAISDYYEQYF. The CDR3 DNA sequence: TGTGCCATCAGTGATTACTACGAGCAGTACTTC.